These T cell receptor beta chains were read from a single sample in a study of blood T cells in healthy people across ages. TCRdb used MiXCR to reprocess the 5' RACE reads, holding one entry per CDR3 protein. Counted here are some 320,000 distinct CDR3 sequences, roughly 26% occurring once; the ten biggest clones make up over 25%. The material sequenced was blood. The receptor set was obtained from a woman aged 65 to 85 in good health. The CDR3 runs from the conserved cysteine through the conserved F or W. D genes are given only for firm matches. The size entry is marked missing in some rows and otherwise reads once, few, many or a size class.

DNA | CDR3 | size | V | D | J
TGTGCCAGCAGCCATGCTGTGGCAGGAGAGACCCAGTACTTC | CASSHAVAGETQYF | . | TRBV28 | . | TRBJ2-5
TGTGCCAGCAGCCGCCCGGGGGGATACACTGAAGCTTTCTTT | CASSRPGGYTEAFF | . | TRBV7-2 | . | TRBJ1-1
TGCGCCAGCAGCCAAGGCGGTTGGGAGCAGTTCTTC | CASSQGGWEQFF | . | TRBV4-3 | . | TRBJ2-1
TGCAGTGCTGTTAACGGTGTCTATGGCTACACCTTC | CSAVNGVYGYTF | few | TRBV20-1 | . | TRBJ1-2
TGTGCCAGCAGCCAGGAGGACAGGGACGGTGAAGAACTGTTTTTT | CASSQEDRDGEELFF | . | TRBV3-1 | TRBD1 | TRBJ1-4
TGTGCCAGCATCGAGGGCCGGACAGGGCTCGGTGAGCAGTTCTTC | CASIEGRTGLGEQFF | few | TRBV12-3/TRBV12-4 | TRBD1 | TRBJ2-1
TGCAGTGCGAGGGAGTTTACTAGCGTCGGCAATGAGCAGTTCTTC | CSAREFTSVGNEQFF | . | TRBV20-1 | TRBD2 | TRBJ2-1
TGTGCCAGCAGCTCGGACAGAAGCTATGGCTACACCTTC | CASSSDRSYGYTF | few | TRBV7-2 | . | TRBJ1-2
TGTGCCAGCTCACGAGAGAGGAACACTGAAGCTTTCTTT | CASSRERNTEAFF | few | TRBV18 | . | TRBJ1-1
TGTGCCATCAGTGACTCCGTGACAGTCCCACTAGATTCTGGAAACACCATATATTTT | CAISDSVTVPLDSGNTIYF | . | TRBV10-3 | . | TRBJ1-3
TGCAGTGCTAGAGATGGGCGGGGGGAGGACAGGGAGACCCAGTACTTC | CSARDGRGEDRETQYF | few | TRBV20-1 | . | TRBJ2-5
TGTGCCAGCAGCTTGTTATTTGACCAGCCCCAGCATTTT | CASSLLFDQPQHF | . | TRBV5-5 | . | TRBJ1-5
TGCGCCAGCAGCTCGACAGCTAACTATGGCTACACCTTC | CASSSTANYGYTF | . | TRBV5-6 | . | TRBJ1-2
TGCAGTGCTTTTCCTTTGAGCGGGGAGACCCAGTACTTC | CSAFPLSGETQYF | few | TRBV20-1 | . | TRBJ2-5
TGTGCCAGCACCTCTCAAGGACTACAGCGTAGCCCCGTCGAAGCTTTCTTT | CASTSQGLQRSPVEAFF | many | TRBV28 | . | TRBJ1-1
TGTGCCAGTCGAAAAGGGAAGGTCAGTGAGCAGTTCTTC | CASRKGKVSEQFF | . | TRBV19 | . | TRBJ2-1
TGTGCCAGCAGCAAATTCGGAGGCCCGGGAGATCGTTCGAACACCGGGGAGCTGTTTTTT | CASSKFGGPGDRSNTGELFF | few | TRBV21-1 | . | TRBJ2-2
TGTGCCAGCAGCTTCATCCAGACGAACACCGGGGAGCTGTTTTTT | CASSFIQTNTGELFF | few | TRBV5-6 | . | TRBJ2-2
TGTGCCAGCAGCACAACCATCCGTGAGCAGTTCTTC | CASSTTIREQFF | many | TRBV12-3/TRBV12-4 | . | TRBJ2-1
TGCGCCAGCAGCGTAAGGAGCGGCAACCAAGAGACCCAGTACTTC | CASSVRSGNQETQYF | . | TRBV5-1 | . | TRBJ2-5
TGCAGTGCTAGTTGGTTGAAGTATGGCTACACCTTC | CSASWLKYGYTF | many | TRBV20-1 | . | TRBJ1-2
TGTGCCAGCACGGGGCAGGGTACAAAACTGTTTTTT | CASTGQGTKLFF | . | TRBV7-8 | . | TRBJ1-4
TGTGCCAGCAGCTCCCGGGACGGTCTCCGACGTGGTGAGCAGTTCTTC | CASSSRDGLRRGEQFF | many | TRBV9 | . | TRBJ2-1
TGTGCCAGCAGCTTCGGACAGGGTGGGAGCCAAGAGACCCAGTACTTC | CASSFGQGGSQETQYF | few | TRBV7-9 | TRBD1 | TRBJ2-5
TGCAGTGCTAGAGATGGGACTAGCGGGAGATGGGAGCAGTACTTC | CSARDGTSGRWEQYF | . | TRBV20-1 | TRBD2 | TRBJ2-5
TGTGCCAGCAGCCAGTATCGGGACTACACAGATACGCAGTATTTT | CASSQYRDYTDTQYF | few | TRBV3-1 | TRBD2 | TRBJ2-3
TGTGCCAGCTCGCCGCCGGCAGGCCTGAACACTGAAGCTTTCTTT | CASSPPAGLNTEAFF | few | TRBV18 | . | TRBJ1-1
TGTGCCAGCAGCACAACCGACAGCTATAATTCACCCCTCCACTTT | CASSTTDSYNSPLHF | many | TRBV7-2 | . | TRBJ1-6
TGTGCCAGCAGTGACCTCCGGACTAGCGGCTCCTACAATGAGCAGTTCTTC | CASSDLRTSGSYNEQFF | few | TRBV25-1 | TRBD2 | TRBJ2-1
TGCGCCAGCAGCCAACAGGACAGGTTGCGCGGGGATGAAAAACTGTTTTTT | CASSQQDRLRGDEKLFF | few | TRBV4-1 | TRBD1 | TRBJ1-4
TGCAGTGCAGGACCTAGCGGGGAGACCCAGTACTTC | CSAGPSGETQYF | . | TRBV20-1 | TRBD2 | TRBJ2-5
TGCAGTGCTACCGGCGGGACCCACACAGATACGCAGTATTTT | CSATGGTHTDTQYF | . | TRBV20-1 | . | TRBJ2-3
TGCAGTGCTGTGGAGTATAAGAGTGAGCAGTTCTTC | CSAVEYKSEQFF | . | TRBV20-1 | . | TRBJ2-1